The 23 T cell receptor beta chains below come from one sample, sequenced in a study of blood T cells in healthy people across ages. Then a second PCR, running roughly 7 to 11 cycles, was carried out with a sample-barcoded 5' primer and a J-beta primer mix. One entry per CDR3 protein, called by TCRdb with MiXCR from the 5' RACE reads. The table includes some 730,000 distinct CDR3 sequences, 22% detected once. Material: blood. The receptors shown here come from a man aged 65-85 years in good health.

Only one count was recorded for this clonotype. The chain employs TRBV7-2 and TRBJ1-2; D remains unclear. Germline lookup yields CDR1 SGHTA and CDR2 FQGNSA. This CDR3 spans 16 amino acids. V lost 5 bases to trimming and J lost 4 bases, with 20 bases between them. The CDR3 coding sequence is TGTGCCAGCAGCACGCAGTCGGGAGATAGGTTCTATGGCTACACCTTC. It specifies CASSTQSGDRFYGYTF.

The chain couples TRBV29-1 to TRBJ2-6; TRBD1 is a possible D gene (6 bases). Germline CDR1 reads SQVTM; CDR2 reads ANQGSEA. The V end lost 4 bases, the J end lost 4 bases, and 14 bases lay between the germline ends. This CDR3 comprises 15 residues. The CDR3 here is CSVGNLGAGANVLTF. Written as DNA, the CDR3 is TGCAGCGTTGGTAACCTGGGGGCCGGGGCCAACGTCCTGACTTTC.

This clonotype was counted between two and nine times. J is TRBJ1-2 and V is TRBV6-6; possibly TRBD1 for D (5 bases). This CDR3 region has 15 residues. V gave up 10 bases and J gave up 6 bases, with 24 bases separating them. CDR1 MNHNY and CDR2 SVGAGI come from the germline V gene (reference sequence). This chain's CDR3 is CATKPGTFGNDGYTF. The CDR3 bases are TGTGCCACCAAACCAGGGACCTTCGGTAATGATGGCTACACCTTC.

In this sample, this clonotype turned up a few times. The chain has TRBV7-8 and TRBJ2-1; perhaps TRBD1 as D (5 bases). The V end lost 7 bases, the J end lost 0 bases, and 10 bases lay between the germline ends. The CDR3 is made up of 14 amino acids. Looked up from germline, CDR1 is SGHVS and CDR2 is FQNEAQ. The CDR3 loop is CASKDSFSYNEQFF. The CDR3 DNA reads TGTGCCAGCAAAGACAGCTTCTCCTACAATGAGCAGTTCTTC.

The rearrangement links TRBV20-1 to TRBJ1-1, with D possibly being TRBD1 (5 bases). Germline V gene lookup returns CDR1 DFQATT and CDR2 SNEGSKA (reference sequence). V was shortened by 7 bases and J by 2 bases, with 14 bases between the two germline ends. This CDR3 is 13 amino acids long. In nucleotides, the CDR3 is TGCAGTGTCCAAGGTCAGGGAAACACTGAAGCTTTCTTT. It translates to CSVQGQGNTEAFF.

A few counts support this clonotype. The genes are TRBV9 and TRBJ1-4; D perhaps matches TRBD1 (6 bases). V shed 3 bases and J shed 5 bases, with 17 bases lying between them. The CDR3 totals 16 residues. Germline CDR1 reads SGDLS; CDR2 reads YYNGEE. CDR3 bases: TGTGCCAGCAGCGAGGCATGGGGGGCTTCCAATGAAAAACTGTTTTTT. This encodes CASSEAWGASNEKLFF.

This clonotype has ten or more counts. The chain combines TRBV20-1 with TRBJ2-3; D remains ambiguous. From germline, CDR1 is DFQATT and CDR2 SNEGSKA (reference sequence). V lost 6 bases to trimming and J lost 0 bases, with 22 bases between them. The CDR3 loop spans 17 amino acids. The CDR3 region has the DNA TGCAGTGCCGGCCCGGTAGCTTACTATGGTAGCACAGATACGCAGTATTTT. It yields the protein CSAGPVAYYGSTDTQYF.

The chain joins TRBV2 to TRBJ2-7; no definite D call. CDR3 length equals 10 residues. Germline CDR1 is SNHLY and CDR2 is FYNNEI. The V end lost 8 bases, the J end lost 6 bases, and 8 bases lay between the germline ends. The CDR3 is CASRKGEQYF. The CDR3 DNA reads TGTGCCAGCCGCAAAGGCGAGCAGTACTTC.

The chain is built from TRBV30 and TRBJ2-3; possibly TRBD2 for D (6 bases). V lost 0 bases, J lost 4 bases, and 8 bases lay in between. CDR3 length equals 13 residues. CDR1 GTSNPN and CDR2 SVGIG come from the germline V gene (reference sequence). In DNA, the CDR3 is TGTGCCTGGAGTGTACTAGCCCCAGATACGCAGTATTTT. Translated: CAWSVLAPDTQYF.

This clonotype came up a few times. The rearrangement links TRBV12-3 or TRBV12-4 to TRBJ1-1; TRBD1 matches 8 bases. This CDR3 is built from 13 residues. The junction had 1 base not matched to a gene; V was cut back by 4 bases and J by 3 bases. DNA for the CDR3: TGTGCCAGCAGTTCAGGGGGCCACACTGAAGCTTTCTTT. Protein: CASSSGGHTEAFF.

This clonotype showed up just a few times. The chain carries TRBV15 and TRBJ2-1, with D perhaps matching TRBD2 (6 bases). CDR1 LNHNV and CDR2 YYDKDF come from the germline V gene (reference sequence). The CDR3 is 16 residues long. V lost 0 bases and J 4 bases, leaving 13 bases between the germline ends. The CDR3 nucleotides are TGTGCCACCAGCAGAGAGCTAGGGACTTCATACAATGAGCAGTTCTTC. Its translation is CATSRELGTSYNEQFF. Using reference TRBV15 and TRBJ2-1 for the parts outside the CDR3, the full variable domain is DAMVIQNPRYQVTQFGKPVTLSCSQTLNHNVMYWYQQKSSQAPKLLFHYYDKDFNNEADTPDNFQSRRPNTSFCFLDIRSPGLGDTAMYLCATSRELGTSYNEQFFGPGTRLTVL.

The chain combines TRBV19 with TRBJ2-5; D perhaps matches TRBD2 (6 bases). The J call may be incorrect, as the DNA end agrees better with TRBJ2-1. The CDR3 has 16 amino acids. Germline CDR1 LNHDA, CDR2 SQIVND (reference sequence). The CDR3 coding sequence is TGTGCCAGTAGGGAGGAGTCTAGCGCAATTGGTAATGAGCAGTTCTTC. Translating it yields CASREESSAIGNEQFF.

The chain has TRBV13 and TRBJ1-4; D not certain. Germline V gives CDR1 PRHDT, CDR2 FYEKMQ (reference sequence). V dropped 0 bases and J dropped 7 bases, with 9 bases sitting between them. CDR3 length: 14 amino acids. Here the CDR3 reads CASSLGPRFEKLFF. The CDR3 nucleotides read TGTGCCAGCAGCTTAGGTCCCAGGTTTGAAAAACTGTTTTTT.

The chain carries TRBV27 and TRBJ2-3; D remains ambiguous. Trimming took 4 bases from V and 3 from J, leaving 17 bases between them. Germline CDR1 is MNHEY and CDR2 is SMNVEV (reference sequence). This CDR3 has 16 amino acids. In DNA, the CDR3 is TGTGCCAGCAGTTCCCGTTTTGTTTTGGGGACAGATACGCAGTATTTT. This encodes CASSSRFVLGTDTQYF.

V gene TRBV21-1 combines with J gene TRBJ1-2; TRBD1, as called in the table, went unchecked against the DNA. TRBV21-1 is a listed pseudogene. The length of the CDR3 is 14 residues. CDR3 DNA: TGTGCCAGCAGCAACCCGACAGGGGACTGTGGCTACACCTTC. Translation: CASSNPTGDCGYTF.

The V gene is TRBV3-1, the J gene TRBJ2-4; D possibly corresponds to TRBD2 (5 bases). Trimming removed 1 base at V and 0 bases at J, with 16 bases between. From germline, CDR1 is LGHDT and CDR2 YNNKEL (reference sequence). The CDR3 sequence is 18 residues long. The CDR3, as DNA: TGTGCCAGCAGCCAAGGCCTGGGAGTTCGATTAGCCAAAAACATTCAGTACTTC. It codes for CASSQGLGVRLAKNIQYF.

The CDR3 nucleotides are TGTGCCAGCAGCTTGGAGCGGGCCCGTCCAGATACGCAGTATTTT. This encodes CASSLERARPDTQYF. This chain connects TRBV5-4 to TRBJ2-3; possible D gene TRBD2, 6 bases. The CDR3 spans 15 residues. In germline, CDR1 is SGHNT, CDR2 YYREEE (reference sequence). The V end lost 0 bases, the J end lost 4 bases, and 12 bases lay between the germline ends.

This clonotype turned up a few times. This chain links TRBV29-1 with TRBJ1-2; D not resolved. The CDR3 length is 10 residues. The V gene's germline CDR1 is SQVTM and CDR2 ANQGSEA. V was clipped by 6 bases and J by 9 bases, with 11 bases between them. CDR3 sequence reads: CSVAPESYTF. For the CDR3, the DNA is TGCAGCGTGGCCCCCGAGAGCTACACCTTC.

A few counts support this clonotype. The chain employs TRBV7-2 and TRBJ2-1; tentative D call: TRBD1 (5 bases). The germline V gene encodes CDR1 SGHTA and CDR2 FQGNSA. V dropped 2 bases and J dropped 7 bases, with 12 bases sitting between them. This CDR3 spans 14 amino acids. The CDR3 DNA sequence: TGTGCCAGCAGCTTACCCAGGGAAGGGAATGAGCAGTTCTTC. Amino acids: CASSLPREGNEQFF.

In this sample, this clonotype turned up a few times. This clone may be a read error of a much larger clone one base away. CDR3 sequence reads: CASSGGGLQPRHF. CDR3 in DNA: TGTGCCAGCAGTGGAGGGGGCCTTCAGCCCCGGCATTTT. The chain recombines TRBV12-3 or TRBV12-4 with TRBJ1-5; 7 positions match TRBD1. The CDR3 has 13 residues.

This clonotype was seen at least ten times. The V call is TRBV7-9, the J call TRBJ1-3; 8 bases are a match to TRBD1. This CDR3 comprises 14 residues. Per germline, CDR1 SEHNR and CDR2 FQNEAQ (reference sequence). The J segment lost 6 bases and the V segment lost 4 bases, leaving 5 bases of the junction unmatched. The CDR3 loop reads CASSSTGGKNTIYF. CDR3 in DNA: TGTGCCAGCAGCTCAACAGGGGGTAAAAACACCATATATTTT.

Concerning this clonotype: At one end, the junction sequence differs from germline, possibly due to a read error. This chain uses TRBV6-5 with TRBJ1-1; D unresolved. The germline CDR1 and CDR2 sequences are MNHEY and SVGAGI. The CDR3 contains 15 residues. The CDR3 coding sequence is TGTGCCAGCAGTTACTCGCGCAGTCATGGCACTGACGCTTTCTTT. It codes for CASSYSRSHGTDAFF.

In its sample, this clonotype was seen a few times. The rearrangement uses TRBV5-1 and TRBJ2-7; 10 nucleotides match TRBD2. The J call may be incorrect, as the DNA end agrees better with TRBJ2-1. The CDR3 spans 15 residues. CDR1 and CDR2 (germline): SGHRS, YFSETQ. The CDR3 DNA follows: TGCGCCAGCAGGTCGGCTAGCGGGGGTTACAATGAGCAGTTCTTC. Amino acids: CASRSASGGYNEQFF.